These T cell receptor beta chains were read from a single sample in a study of CD4 T cells in relation to SARS-CoV-2 and coronaviruses. No antigen has been assigned to these receptors. Using immunoSEQ multiplex PCR, the repertoire was profiled, and TCRdb retains in-frame clones only, with some absent. The repertoire holds around 15,000 clones, with about 84% as singletons. The sequencing sample was made of CD4+ T cells from PBMCs, cultured in vitro. The source is a human donor in good health. CDR3s include the opening cysteine and the closing phenylalanine or tryptophan. D genes are given only for firm matches.

d_call: TRBD1
j_call: TRBJ1-1
cdr3_length: 13
v_call: TRBV5-5
cdr3_aa: CASSLGTDTEAFF

d_call: TRBD1
j_call: TRBJ1-2
cdr3_length: 13
v_call: TRBV7-8
cdr3_aa: CASSPDRKNGYTF

d_call: .
j_call: TRBJ1-1
cdr3_length: 13
v_call: TRBV5-4
cdr3_aa: CASSPLMNTEAFF

d_call: .
j_call: TRBJ2-2
cdr3_length: 19
v_call: TRBV3-1/TRBV3-2
cdr3_aa: CASSRLGTSLGQSTGELFF

d_call: .
j_call: TRBJ2-3
cdr3_length: 15
v_call: TRBV7-3
cdr3_aa: CASSLRAGTGYTQYF

d_call: TRBD2
j_call: TRBJ2-1
cdr3_length: 16
v_call: TRBV11-3
cdr3_aa: CASSFTLAGGRNEQFF

d_call: .
j_call: TRBJ2-5
cdr3_length: 12
v_call: TRBV5-6
cdr3_aa: CASSLRGETQYF

d_call: TRBD1
j_call: TRBJ2-1
cdr3_length: 15
v_call: TRBV24-1
cdr3_aa: CATSESGQGYDEQFF

d_call: .
j_call: TRBJ2-3
cdr3_length: 18
v_call: TRBV21-1
cdr3_aa: CASSTFGSGDQGTDTQYF

d_call: TRBD2
j_call: TRBJ2-1
cdr3_length: 15
v_call: TRBV5-1
cdr3_aa: CASSLVAGAYNEQFF

d_call: .
j_call: TRBJ1-2
cdr3_length: 12
v_call: TRBV19
cdr3_aa: CASSDGPGGYTF

d_call: TRBD2
j_call: TRBJ2-7
cdr3_length: 16
v_call: TRBV27
cdr3_aa: CASGGGGLAGSGEQYF

d_call: .
j_call: TRBJ2-5
cdr3_length: 12
v_call: TRBV12-3/TRBV12-4
cdr3_aa: CASSSPGGTQYF

d_call: .
j_call: TRBJ2-5
cdr3_length: 14
v_call: TRBV5-8
cdr3_aa: CASRDREGSETQYF

d_call: TRBD1
j_call: TRBJ2-7
cdr3_length: 15
v_call: TRBV11-3
cdr3_aa: CASSFSGQGIYEQYF

d_call: .
j_call: TRBJ2-7
cdr3_length: 16
v_call: TRBV4-1
cdr3_aa: CASSLSPDVGTYEQYF

d_call: .
j_call: TRBJ2-7
cdr3_length: 14
v_call: TRBV6-5
cdr3_aa: CASSYSALTYEQYF

d_call: TRBD1
j_call: TRBJ1-1
cdr3_length: 17
v_call: TRBV5-1
cdr3_aa: CASSLAGTGREVTEAFF

d_call: .
j_call: TRBJ2-1
cdr3_length: 14
v_call: TRBV5-1
cdr3_aa: CASSLSESYNEQFF

d_call: .
j_call: TRBJ1-1
cdr3_length: 12
v_call: TRBV10-3
cdr3_aa: CAIGGGHTEAFF

d_call: .
j_call: TRBJ2-3
cdr3_length: 13
v_call: TRBV3-1/TRBV3-2
cdr3_aa: CASSQGGTDTQYF

d_call: TRBD1
j_call: TRBJ2-7
cdr3_length: 14
v_call: TRBV27
cdr3_aa: CASPRRQGANEQYF

d_call: TRBD2
j_call: TRBJ2-3
cdr3_length: 17
v_call: TRBV24-1
cdr3_aa: CATSDPKSGRAADTQYF

d_call: TRBD2
j_call: TRBJ2-7
cdr3_length: 15
v_call: TRBV27
cdr3_aa: CASSIRTSGNYEQYF

d_call: .
j_call: TRBJ2-1
cdr3_length: 14
v_call: TRBV18
cdr3_aa: CASSPPGLYNEQFF